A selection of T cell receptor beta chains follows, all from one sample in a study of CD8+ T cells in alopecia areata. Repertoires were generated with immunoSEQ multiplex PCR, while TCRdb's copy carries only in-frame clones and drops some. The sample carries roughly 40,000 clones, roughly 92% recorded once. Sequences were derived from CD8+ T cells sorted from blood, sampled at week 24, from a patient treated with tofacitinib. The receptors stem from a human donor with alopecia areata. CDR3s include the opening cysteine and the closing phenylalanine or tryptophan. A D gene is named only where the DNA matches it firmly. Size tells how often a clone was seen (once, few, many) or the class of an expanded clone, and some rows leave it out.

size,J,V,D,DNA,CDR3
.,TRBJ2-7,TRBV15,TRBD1,TGTGCCACCAGCAGTCCCGGGACAGGGGTCGGCGAGCAGTACTTC,CATSSPGTGVGEQYF
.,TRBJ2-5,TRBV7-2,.,TGTGCCAGCAGCCGAGACTACTCCCAAGAGACCCAGTACTTC,CASSRDYSQETQYF
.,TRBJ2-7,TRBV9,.,TGTGCCAGCAGCGCAGGGGCAACGCCTTCCTACGAGCAGTACTTC,CASSAGATPSYEQYF
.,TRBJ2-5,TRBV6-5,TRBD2,TGTGCCAGCAGACCCCAGGCGGGGGGGCCTGAGACCCAGTACTTC,CASRPQAGGPETQYF
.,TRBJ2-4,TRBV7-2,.,TGTGCCAGCAGCCTCCGGGTATCCCTAGCCAAAAACATTCAGTACTTC,CASSLRVSLAKNIQYF
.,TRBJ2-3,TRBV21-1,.,TGTGCCAGCAGCACCCGGACTAGCGGGGGGTCTCCAGATACGCAGTATTTT,CASSTRTSGGSPDTQYF
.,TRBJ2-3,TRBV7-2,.,TGTGCCAGCAGCTTAGAGTTAGTGCTAGGATTGGATACGCAGTATTTT,CASSLELVLGLDTQYF
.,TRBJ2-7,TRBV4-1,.,TGCGCCAGCAGCCAAAGCCTGGCGCACGAGCAGTACTTC,CASSQSLAHEQYF
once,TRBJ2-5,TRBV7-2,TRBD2,TGTGCCAGCAGCTGGACAGCGGGGGGCGAGGAGACCCAGTACTTC,CASSWTAGGEETQYF
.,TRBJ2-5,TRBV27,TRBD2,TGTGCCAGCAGTCCTTTAGCTAGCGGGGGGGCCGAAGAGACCCAGTACTTC,CASSPLASGGAEETQYF
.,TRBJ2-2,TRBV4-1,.,TGCGCCAGCAGCGTTAACACCGGGGAGCTGTTTTTT,CASSVNTGELFF
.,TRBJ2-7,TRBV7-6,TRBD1,TGTGCCAGCAGCCCCGGGACAGGGCCAGGGGACGAGCAGTACTTC,CASSPGTGPGDEQYF
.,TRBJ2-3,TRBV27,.,TGTGCCAGCAGTTTATCAGGTTATACAGATACGCAGTATTTT,CASSLSGYTDTQYF
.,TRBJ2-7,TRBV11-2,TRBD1,TGTGCCAGCTGGGGACCGGGACAGGGGTCCTACGAGCAGTACTTC,CASWGPGQGSYEQYF
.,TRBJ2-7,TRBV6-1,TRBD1,TGTGCCAGCAGCGCCACAGGGGGCGGTTACGAGCAGTACTTC,CASSATGGGYEQYF
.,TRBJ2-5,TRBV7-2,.,TGTGCCAGCAGCTTTGAGGGGATCCAAGAGACCCAGTACTTC,CASSFEGIQETQYF
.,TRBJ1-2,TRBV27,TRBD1,TGTGCCAGCAGTCTGACAGGGAACTATGGCTACACCTTC,CASSLTGNYGYTF
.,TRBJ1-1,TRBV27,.,TGTGCCAGCAGTTTATCGACCATGAACACTGAAGCTTTCTTT,CASSLSTMNTEAFF
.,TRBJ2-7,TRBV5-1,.,TGCGCCAGCAGCTGGAACCAAGAATCCCCATCCTACGAGCAGTACTTC,CASSWNQESPSYEQYF
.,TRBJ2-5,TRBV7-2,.,TGTGCCAGCAGCTCCGGAGTGGAAGAGACCCAGTACTTC,CASSSGVEETQYF
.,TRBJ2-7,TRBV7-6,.,TGTGCCAGCAGCGCCAGGGAGTCCACCTACGAGCAGTACTTC,CASSARESTYEQYF
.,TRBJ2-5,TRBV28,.,TGTGCCAGCAGTTTATCCCCGTCCGAGGGGGAAGAGACCCAGTACTTC,CASSLSPSEGEETQYF
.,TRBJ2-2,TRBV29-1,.,TGCAGCGTTGTGAAGGGGGCGAACACCGGGGAGCTGTTTTTT,CSVVKGANTGELFF
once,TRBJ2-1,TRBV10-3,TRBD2,TGTGCCATCAGTGAGGCTACTAGCGTAAGCAATGAGCAGTTCTTC,CAISEATSVSNEQFF
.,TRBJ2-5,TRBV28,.,TGTGCCAGCAGTTTATGGGGGGTCAGGCAACAAGAGACCCAGTACTTC,CASSLWGVRQQETQYF
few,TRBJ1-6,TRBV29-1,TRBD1,TGCAGCGTGGGAGGGGGCTTACAGGGGTATAATTCACCCCTCCACTTT,CSVGGGLQGYNSPLHF
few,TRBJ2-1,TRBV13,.,TGTGCCAGCAGCGAGAATGGAGGGGCCAATGAGCAGTTCTTC,CASSENGGANEQFF
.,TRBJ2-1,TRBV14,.,TGTGCCAGCAGCGGGGAGTGGTACAATGAGCAGTTCTTC,CASSGEWYNEQFF
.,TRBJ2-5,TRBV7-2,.,TGTGCCAGCAGTCGCATCAATCAGATGGGGCAAGAGACCCAGTACTTC,CASSRINQMGQETQYF
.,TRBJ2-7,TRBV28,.,TGTGCCAGCATTTCCATGGCAGGCCCCTACGAGCAGTACTTC,CASISMAGPYEQYF
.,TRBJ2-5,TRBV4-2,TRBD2,TGTGCCAGCAGCCCCGGGACTAGCGGACAAGAGACCCAGTACTTC,CASSPGTSGQETQYF
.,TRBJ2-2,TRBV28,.,TGTGCCAGCAGACAGAGGACGGTTCGCGGGGAGCTGTTTTTT,CASRQRTVRGELFF
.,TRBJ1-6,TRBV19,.,TGTGCCAGTAGCCTCAAACTTGGGGGCTATAATTCACCCCTCCACTTT,CASSLKLGGYNSPLHF
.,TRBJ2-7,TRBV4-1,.,TGCGCCAGCAGCCAAGTTCCAGGCACCTACGAGCAGTACTTC,CASSQVPGTYEQYF